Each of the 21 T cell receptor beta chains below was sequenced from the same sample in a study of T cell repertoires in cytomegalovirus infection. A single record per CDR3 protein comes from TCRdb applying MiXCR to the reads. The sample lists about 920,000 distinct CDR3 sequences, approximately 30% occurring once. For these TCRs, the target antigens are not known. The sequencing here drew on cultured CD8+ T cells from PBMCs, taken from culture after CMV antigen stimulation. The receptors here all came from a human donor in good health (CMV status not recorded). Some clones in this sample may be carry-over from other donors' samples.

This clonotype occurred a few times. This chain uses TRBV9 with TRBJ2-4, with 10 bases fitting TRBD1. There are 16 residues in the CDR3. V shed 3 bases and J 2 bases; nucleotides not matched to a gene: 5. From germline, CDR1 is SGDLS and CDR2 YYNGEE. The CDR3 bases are TGTGCCAGCAGCGGGGGGGACAGGGGCCCCAAAAACATTCAGTACTTC. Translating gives CASSGGDRGPKNIQYF.

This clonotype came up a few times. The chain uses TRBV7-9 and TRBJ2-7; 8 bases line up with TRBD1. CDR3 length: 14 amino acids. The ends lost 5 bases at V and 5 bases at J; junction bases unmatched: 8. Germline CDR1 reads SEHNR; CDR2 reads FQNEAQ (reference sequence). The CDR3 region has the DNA TGTGCCAGCAGCCATCCTGACAGGGGCGACGAGCAGTACGTC. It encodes CASSHPDRGDEQYV.

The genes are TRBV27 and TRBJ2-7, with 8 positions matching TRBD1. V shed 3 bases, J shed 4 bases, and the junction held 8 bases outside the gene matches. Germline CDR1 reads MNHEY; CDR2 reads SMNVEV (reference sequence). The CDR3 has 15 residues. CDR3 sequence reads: CASSFYRDRIYEQYV. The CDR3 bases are TGTGCCAGCAGTTTCTACCGGGACAGGATATACGAGCAGTACGTC.

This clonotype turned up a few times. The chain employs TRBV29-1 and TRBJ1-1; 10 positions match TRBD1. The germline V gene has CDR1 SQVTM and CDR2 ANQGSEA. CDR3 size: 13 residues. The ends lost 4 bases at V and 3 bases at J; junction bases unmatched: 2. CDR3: CSVGQGADTEAFF. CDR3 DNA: TGCAGCGTTGGACAGGGGGCTGACACTGAAGCTTTCTTT.

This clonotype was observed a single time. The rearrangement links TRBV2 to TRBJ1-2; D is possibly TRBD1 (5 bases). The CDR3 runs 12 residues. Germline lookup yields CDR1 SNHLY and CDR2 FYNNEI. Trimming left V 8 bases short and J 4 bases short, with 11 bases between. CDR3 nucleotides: TGTGCCAGCGGGGGGAATTCCTATGGCTACACCTTC. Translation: CASGGNSYGYTF.

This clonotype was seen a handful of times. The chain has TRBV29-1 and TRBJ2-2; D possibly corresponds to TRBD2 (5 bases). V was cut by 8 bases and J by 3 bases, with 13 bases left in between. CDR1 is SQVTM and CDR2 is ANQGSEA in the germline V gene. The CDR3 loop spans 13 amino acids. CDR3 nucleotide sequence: TGCAGCTTGCTGGACTTCGACACCGGGGAGCTGTTTTTT. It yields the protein CSLLDFDTGELFF.

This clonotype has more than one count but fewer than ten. This chain's CDR3 is CATSGVSSYNEQFF. DNA for the CDR3: TGTGCCACCTCGGGTGTAAGCTCCTACAATGAGCAGTTCTTC. The rearrangement uses TRBV12-3 or TRBV12-4 and TRBJ2-1; no clear D gene. Trimming removed 10 bases at V and 0 bases at J, with 13 bases between. The CDR3 has 14 residues.

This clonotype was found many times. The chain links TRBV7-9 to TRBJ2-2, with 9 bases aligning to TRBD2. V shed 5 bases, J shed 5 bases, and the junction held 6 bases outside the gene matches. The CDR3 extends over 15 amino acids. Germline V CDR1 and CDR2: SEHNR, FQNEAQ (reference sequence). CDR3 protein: CASSEGTSRTGELFF. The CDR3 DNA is TGTGCCAGCAGCGAAGGGACTAGCCGGACCGGGGAGCTGTTTTTT.

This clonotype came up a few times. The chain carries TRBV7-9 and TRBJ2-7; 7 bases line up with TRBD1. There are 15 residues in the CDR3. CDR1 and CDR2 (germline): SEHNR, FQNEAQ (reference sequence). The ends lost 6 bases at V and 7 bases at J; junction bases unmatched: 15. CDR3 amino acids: CASREDRSTLAEQYF. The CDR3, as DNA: TGTGCCAGCAGGGAGGACAGGTCCACGCTGGCGGAGCAGTACTTC.

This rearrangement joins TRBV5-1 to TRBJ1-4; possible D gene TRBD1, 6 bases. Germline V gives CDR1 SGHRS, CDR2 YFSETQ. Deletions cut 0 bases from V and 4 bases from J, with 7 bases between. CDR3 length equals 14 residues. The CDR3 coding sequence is TGCGCCAGCAGCTTGGAACAGGGTAATGAAAAACTGTTTTTT. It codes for CASSLEQGNEKLFF.

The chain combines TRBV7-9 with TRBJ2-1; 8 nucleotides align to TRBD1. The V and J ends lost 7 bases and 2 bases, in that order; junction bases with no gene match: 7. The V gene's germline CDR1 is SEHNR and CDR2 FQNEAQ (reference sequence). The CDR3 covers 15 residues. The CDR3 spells CASITGGQAYNEQFF. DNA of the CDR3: TGTGCCAGCATCACCGGGGGACAGGCCTACAATGAGCAGTTCTTC.

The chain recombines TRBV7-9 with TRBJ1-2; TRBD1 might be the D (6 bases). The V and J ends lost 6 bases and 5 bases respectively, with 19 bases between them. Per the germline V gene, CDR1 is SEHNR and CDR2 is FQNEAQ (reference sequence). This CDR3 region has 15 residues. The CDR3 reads CASSPGTLTTYGYTF. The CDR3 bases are TGTGCCAGCAGTCCCGGGACACTCACGACTTATGGCTACACCTTC.

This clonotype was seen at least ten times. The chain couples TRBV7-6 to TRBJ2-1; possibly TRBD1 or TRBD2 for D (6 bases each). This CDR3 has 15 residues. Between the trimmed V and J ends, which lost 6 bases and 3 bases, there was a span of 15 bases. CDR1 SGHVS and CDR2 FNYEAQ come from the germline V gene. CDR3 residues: CASSAGGGDYNEQFF. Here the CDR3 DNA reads TGTGCCAGCAGTGCCGGAGGGGGTGACTACAATGAGCAGTTCTTC.

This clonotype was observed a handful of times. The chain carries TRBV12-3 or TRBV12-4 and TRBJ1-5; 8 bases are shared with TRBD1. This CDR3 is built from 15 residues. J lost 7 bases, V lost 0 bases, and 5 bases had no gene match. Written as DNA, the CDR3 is TGTGCCAGCAGTTTAGCCGAAGACAGGGGACAGCCCCAGCATTTT. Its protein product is CASSLAEDRGQPQHF.

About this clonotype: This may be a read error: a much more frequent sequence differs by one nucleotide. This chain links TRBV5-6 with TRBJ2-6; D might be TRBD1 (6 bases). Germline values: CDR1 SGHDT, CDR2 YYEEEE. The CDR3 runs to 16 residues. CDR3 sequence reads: CTSSFRGPSGANVLTF. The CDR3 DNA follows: TGTACCAGCAGCTTCAGGGGACCATCTGGGGCCAACGTCCTGACTTTC.

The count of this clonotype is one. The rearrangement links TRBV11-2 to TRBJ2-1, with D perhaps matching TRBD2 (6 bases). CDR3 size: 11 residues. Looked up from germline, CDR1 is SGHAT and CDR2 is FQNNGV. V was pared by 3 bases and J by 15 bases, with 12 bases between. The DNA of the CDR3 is TGTGCCAGCAGCTTGGGACTTTTGCGGTTCTTC. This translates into CASSLGLLRFF.

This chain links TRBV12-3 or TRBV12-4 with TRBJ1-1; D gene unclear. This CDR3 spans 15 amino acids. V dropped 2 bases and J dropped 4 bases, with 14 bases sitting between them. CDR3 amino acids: CASSLLAVSGTEAFF. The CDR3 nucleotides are TGTGCCAGCAGTTTATTGGCGGTCTCGGGCACTGAAGCTTTCTTT.

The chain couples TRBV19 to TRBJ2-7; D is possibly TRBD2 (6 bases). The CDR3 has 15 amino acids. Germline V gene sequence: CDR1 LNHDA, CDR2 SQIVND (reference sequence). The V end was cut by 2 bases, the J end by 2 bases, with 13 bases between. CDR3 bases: TGTGCCAGTAGTATACCCGGGACTGAAGCCTACGAGCAGTACTTC. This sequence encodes CASSIPGTEAYEQYF.

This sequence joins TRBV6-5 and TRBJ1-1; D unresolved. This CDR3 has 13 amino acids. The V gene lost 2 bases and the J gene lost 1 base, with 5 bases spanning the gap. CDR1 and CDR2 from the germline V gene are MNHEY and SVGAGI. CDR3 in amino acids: CASSYKPNTEAFF. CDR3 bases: TGTGCCAGCAGTTACAAGCCGAACACTGAAGCTTTCTTT.

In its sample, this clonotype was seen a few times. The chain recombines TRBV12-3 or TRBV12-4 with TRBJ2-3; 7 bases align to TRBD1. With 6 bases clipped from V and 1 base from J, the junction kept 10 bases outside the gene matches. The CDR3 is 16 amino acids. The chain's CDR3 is CASRQTGVVGTDTQYF. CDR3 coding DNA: TGTGCCAGCAGGCAAACAGGGGTCGTGGGCACAGATACGCAGTATTTT.

The CDR3 nucleotides read TGTGCCAGCAGAGGCATGAACAATGAGCAGTTCTTC. Protein product: CASRGMNNEQFF. V is TRBV12-3 or TRBV12-4 and J is TRBJ2-1; D call uncertain. This CDR3 spans 12 amino acids. V was pared by 6 bases and J by 5 bases, with 8 bases between.